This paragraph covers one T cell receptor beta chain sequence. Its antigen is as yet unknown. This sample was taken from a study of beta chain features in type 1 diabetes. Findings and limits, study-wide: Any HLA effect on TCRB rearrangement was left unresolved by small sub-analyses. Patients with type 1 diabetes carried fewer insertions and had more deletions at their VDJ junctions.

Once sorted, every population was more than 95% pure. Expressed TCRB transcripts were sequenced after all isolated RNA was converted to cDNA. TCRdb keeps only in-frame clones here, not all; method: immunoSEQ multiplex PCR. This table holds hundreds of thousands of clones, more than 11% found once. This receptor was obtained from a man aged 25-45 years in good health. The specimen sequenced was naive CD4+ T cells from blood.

Here the CDR3 DNA reads TGTGCCAGCAGCTTAGTACGGCGCGGAGCGGGGGCCCACACAGATACGCAGTATTTT. Translation: CASSLVRRGAGAHTDTQYF. The chain has TRBV7-2 and TRBJ2-3; 8 bases map to TRBD2. The CDR3 sequence is 19 residues long. J was trimmed by 2 bases and V by 1 base; bases with no gene match: 14. Germline V gives CDR1 SGHTA, CDR2 FQGNSA.